The 30 T cell receptor beta chains given below trace back to one sample, sequenced in a study of T cell responses to AZD1222 COVID-19 vaccine (dated by TCRdb to the early 2020s). Library preparation was by the immunoSEQ multiplex PCR assay. TCRdb took this table from immuneACCESS and kept in-frame rearrangements with V and J called. Such tables lack part of the clones; where checked against another copy, unresolved V genes explain under half of the gap, and the rest is unexplained. The sample table records 90,000 or so clones; about 88% of these occur just once. 19% of the sample comes from the top ten. The sample's time point label, in plain terms: baseline before first vaccination. The material sequenced was peripheral blood, taken on day 0 of AZD1222 vaccination. These receptors were obtained from an adult in good health.

The chain carries TRBV12-3 or TRBV12-4 and TRBJ2-7; D call uncertain. The V and J ends lost 2 bases and 0 bases respectively, with 5 bases between them. This CDR3 spans 13 amino acids. The CDR3 loop is CASSLSVSYEQYF. The CDR3 DNA reads as TGTGCCAGCAGTTTATCTGTCTCCTACGAGCAGTACTTC.

The table lists this clone with a few counts. The chain is built from TRBV7-2 and TRBJ1-3; D not resolved. Trimming took off 3 bases at V and 0 bases at J, with 9 bases between the two ends. Per germline, CDR1 SGHTA and CDR2 FQGNSA. This CDR3 comprises 15 residues. CDR3 nucleotide sequence: TGTGCCAGCAGCTTGTGGCAGAGCTCTGGAAACACCATATATTTT. Protein sequence: CASSLWQSSGNTIYF.

This chain connects TRBV9 to TRBJ2-2, with D unclear. V lost 0 bases and J 8 bases, leaving 8 bases between the germline ends. The CDR3 contains 13 residues. Germline values: CDR1 SGDLS, CDR2 YYNGEE. CDR3 amino acids: CASSVEWQGELFF. The CDR3 DNA reads as TGTGCCAGCAGCGTAGAGTGGCAAGGGGAGCTGTTTTTT.

The chain has TRBV9 and TRBJ2-5; D is uncertain. The CDR3 contains 12 residues. With 0 bases removed from V and 3 bases from J, the gap between germline ends came to 3 bases. Germline CDR1 reads SGDLS; CDR2 reads YYNGEE. CDR3 residues: CASSVVEETQYF. As DNA, the CDR3 is TGTGCCAGCAGCGTAGTTGAAGAGACCCAGTACTTC.

The chain employs TRBV4-3 and TRBJ2-2; TRBD2 aligns across 8 bases. Germline V gene sequence: CDR1 LGHNA, CDR2 YSLEER. CDR3 size: 17 residues. V gave up 0 bases and J gave up 2 bases; unmatched junction bases: 5. CDR3 residues: CASSQDVRTSNTGELFF. CDR3 nucleotides: TGCGCCAGCAGCCAAGATGTTAGGACTAGCAACACCGGGGAGCTGTTTTTT.

The genes are TRBV7-9 and TRBJ2-7; maybe TRBD1 (6 bases). This CDR3 contains 13 residues. Germline V gene data show CDR1 as SEHNR and CDR2 as FQNEAQ (reference sequence). Trimming removed 3 bases from V and 2 bases from J, with 8 bases in between. CDR3 sequence: CASSLDSAYEQYF. Written as DNA, the CDR3 is TGTGCCAGCAGCTTGGACAGCGCCTACGAGCAGTACTTC. Full variable domain (remainder filled in from reference TRBV7-9 and TRBJ2-7): DTGVSQNPRHKITKRGQNVTFRCDPISEHNRLYWYRQTLGQGPEFLTYFQNEAQLEKSRLLSDRFSAERPKGSFSTLEIQRTEQGDSAMYLCASSLDSAYEQYFGPGTRLTVT.

The V call is TRBV5-3, the J call TRBJ1-1, with a tentative D call TRBD1 (5 bases). TRBV5-3 is sorted into the ORF group, with uncertain function. V lost 6 bases and J lost 0, with 27 bases in between. This CDR3 has 19 residues. The CDR3 nucleotides are TGTGCCAGAAACCCGCCAGCAGCATGGGACGGGGGGATGAACACTGAAGCTTTCTTT. It yields the protein CARNPPAAWDGGMNTEAFF.

The rearrangement uses TRBV28 and TRBJ2-1; possible D gene TRBD2, 6 bases. V was trimmed by 5 bases and J by 4 bases, leaving 15 bases between them. Germline values: CDR1 MDHEN, CDR2 SYDVKM. The CDR3 extends over 15 amino acids. CDR3 DNA: TGTGCCAGCAGTCCCGGGGTAGCGGCTTACAATGAGCAGTTCTTC. Translating gives CASSPGVAAYNEQFF.

This rearrangement joins TRBV5-1 to TRBJ2-7; 8 bases line up with TRBD1. V lost 1 base, J lost 0 bases, and 6 bases stayed unmatched. The CDR3 contains 16 residues. Germline lookup yields CDR1 SGHRS and CDR2 YFSETQ. The DNA of the CDR3 is TGCGCCAGCAGCTTGAACAGGGGGACCAACTCCTACGAGCAGTACTTC. The encoded protein is CASSLNRGTNSYEQYF.

V is TRBV6-6 and J is TRBJ1-6; D is ambiguous. CDR1 is MNHNY, CDR2 SVGAGI, per germline (reference sequence). Trimming cost V 6 bases and J 0 bases, with 12 bases left between them. The CDR3 covers 16 residues. The CDR3 protein is CASRPPGGSYNSPLHF. DNA of the CDR3: TGTGCCAGCAGACCTCCGGGAGGCTCCTATAATTCACCCCTCCACTTT.

The chain links TRBV27 to TRBJ2-4, with TRBD1 identical over 11 bases. The CDR3 loop spans 12 amino acids. The V gene end was trimmed by 6 bases and the J gene end by 8 bases; junction bases not matched to a gene: 0. CDR1 is MNHEY, CDR2 SMNVEV, per germline (reference sequence). The CDR3 bases are TGTGCCAGCAGGGGACAGGGGGACATTCAGTACTTC. This encodes CASRGQGDIQYF.

This clone was observed a single time. This chain joins TRBV5-1 and TRBJ2-1; 7 positions match TRBD2. The J segment lost 4 bases and the V segment lost 0 bases, leaving 7 bases of the junction unmatched. This CDR3 is built from 16 residues. Germline V gives CDR1 SGHRS, CDR2 YFSETQ. The CDR3 coding sequence is TGCGCCAGCAGCTTGGTGGGCGGGGGAGTATACAATGAGCAGTTCTTC. Protein sequence: CASSLVGGGVYNEQFF.

CDR3 protein: CASSLNQIEQYF. CDR3 nucleotides: TGCGCCAGCAGCTTGAATCAGATCGAGCAGTACTTC. This chain connects TRBV5-1 to TRBJ2-7; D is unclear. The CDR3 loop spans 12 amino acids. V was clipped by 1 base and J by 6 bases, with 8 bases between them. Germline V gene lookup returns CDR1 SGHRS and CDR2 YFSETQ.

This rearrangement joins TRBV4-1 to TRBJ2-6; no reliable D call. The V gene's germline CDR1 is MGHRA and CDR2 YSYEKL. Trimming pared 1 base from V and 2 bases from J, leaving 6 bases between. The CDR3 consists of 15 residues. The CDR3 coding sequence is TGCGCCAGCAGCCAAGGGTCAGCTGGGGCCAACGTCCTGACTTTC. Amino acids: CASSQGSAGANVLTF.

This chain uses TRBV5-8 with TRBJ1-2, with D tentatively TRBD1 (5 bases). The germline V and J ends were trimmed by 4 bases and 8 bases, with 15 bases remaining between them. This CDR3 spans 13 amino acids. Germline CDR1 is SGHTS and CDR2 is YDEGEE. The CDR3 spells CASSRGRLWGYTF. In nucleotides, the CDR3 is TGTGCCAGCAGCCGGGGACGTTTATGGGGCTACACCTTC.

V is TRBV7-2 and J is TRBJ1-2, with D possibly TRBD1 on 5 matching bases. V was shortened by 2 bases and J by 0 bases, with 13 bases between the two germline ends. Germline V CDR1 and CDR2: SGHTA, FQGNSA. The CDR3 has 16 residues. This CDR3 is CASSLTGAITNYGYTF. CDR3 in DNA: TGTGCCAGCAGCTTAACTGGGGCGATTACTAACTATGGCTACACCTTC.

V is TRBV4-1 and J is TRBJ2-7, with D unclear. The CDR3 runs 14 residues. The germline V gene encodes CDR1 MGHRA and CDR2 YSYEKL. Deletions cut 0 bases from V and 7 bases from J, with 13 bases between. DNA of the CDR3: TGCGCCAGCAGCCAAGAAAGAGGAGTCGGAGAGCAGTACTTC. Encoded protein: CASSQERGVGEQYF.

This chain connects TRBV4-3 to TRBJ1-2; 7 bases agree with TRBD1. CDR1 is LGHNA and CDR2 is YSLEER in the germline V gene. V trimming: 4 bases; J trimming: 5 bases; junction bases outside the gene matches: 10. The CDR3 has 15 amino acids. The CDR3 here is CASSPRPGGEYGYTF. In DNA, the CDR3 is TGCGCCAGCAGCCCCCGTCCAGGGGGGGAATATGGCTACACCTTC.

This chain connects TRBV18 to TRBJ1-2; D possibly corresponds to TRBD1 (5 bases). The CDR3 is 13 residues long. Trimming stripped 6 bases from V and 8 bases from J, with 16 bases between. CDR1 KGHSH and CDR2 LQKENI come from the germline V gene. The CDR3 DNA sequence: TGTGCCAGCTCCGCGCCTTCAGGGTTAGGCTACACCTTC. Amino acid sequence: CASSAPSGLGYTF.

This clone was counted a single time. The chain uses TRBV6-2 or TRBV6-3 and TRBJ1-4; a possible D gene is TRBD1 (6 bases). This CDR3 has 15 amino acids. V dropped 6 bases and J dropped 7 bases, with 18 bases sitting between them. Germline CDR1 and CDR2: MNHEY and SVGEGT. This CDR3 is CASSPRGGGREKLFF. As DNA, the CDR3 is TGTGCCAGCAGCCCCCGAGGGGGAGGTCGTGAAAAACTGTTTTTT.

The chain uses TRBV9 and TRBJ1-4; D might be TRBD1 (5 bases). Germline CDR1 SGDLS, CDR2 YYNGEE. The CDR3 totals 14 residues. V lost 3 bases, J lost 8 bases, and 14 bases lay in between. The CDR3 sequence is CASSATGTREKLFF. CDR3 DNA: TGTGCCAGCAGCGCCACAGGAACTCGAGAAAAACTGTTTTTT.

The V and J genes are TRBV4-1 and TRBJ1-2; TRBD1 matches at 12 bases. Germline V lookup: CDR1 MGHRA, CDR2 YSYEKL. The CDR3 contains 16 residues. V lost 4 bases to trimming and J lost 8 bases; unmatched junction nucleotides: 11. The CDR3 reads CASSPGLGQGAGGYTF. CDR3 DNA sequence: TGCGCCAGCAGCCCTGGGCTGGGACAGGGGGCCGGAGGCTACACCTTC.

The chain combines TRBV24-1 with TRBJ2-5; D may be TRBD2 (6 bases). CDR3 size: 12 residues. Germline CDR1 KGHDR, CDR2 SFDVKD. V was pared by 9 bases and J by 5 bases, with 12 bases between. In DNA form, the CDR3 reads TGTGCCACCGGGACTGGAGGGGAGACCCAGTACTTC. Translated, it gives CATGTGGETQYF.

The chain is built from TRBV19 and TRBJ1-2; 7 bases are shared with TRBD1. CDR1 is LNHDA and CDR2 is SQIVND in the germline V gene (reference sequence). The CDR3 consists of 14 residues. The ends lost 6 bases at V and 4 bases at J; junction bases unmatched: 8. This CDR3 is CASRRDRAAYGYTF. The CDR3 DNA reads as TGTGCCAGTAGGCGTGACAGGGCGGCCTATGGCTACACCTTC.

The CDR3 DNA sequence: TGTGCCAGCAGCTGGACGGCGGACGAGCAGTACTTC. Amino acid sequence: CASSWTADEQYF. J is TRBJ2-7 and V is TRBV7-2; D uncertain. The germline gives CDR1 SGHTA, CDR2 FQGNSA. V gave up 4 bases and J gave up 5 bases, with 9 bases separating them. The length of the CDR3 is 12 residues.

The rearrangement joins TRBV24-1 to TRBJ2-1, with a tentative D call TRBD2 (6 bases). Trimming shortened V by 4 bases and J by 8 bases, and 14 bases separated the two germline ends. CDR3 size: 14 residues. CDR1 is KGHDR, CDR2 SFDVKD, per germline. The CDR3 region is CATSDGSRADEQFF. CDR3 bases: TGTGCCACCAGTGACGGGAGTAGGGCGGATGAGCAGTTCTTC.

The CDR3 reads CASSPPSGNTEAFF. The CDR3 nucleotides are TGTGCCAGCTCACCACCGAGCGGGAACACTGAAGCTTTCTTT. V usage is TRBV18 and J usage is TRBJ1-1, with D unclear. Germline V gene data show CDR1 as KGHSH and CDR2 as LQKENI. The V end lost 0 bases, the J end lost 1 base, and 6 bases lay between the germline ends. This CDR3 region has 14 residues.

This clone appeared once. This chain joins TRBV7-3 and TRBJ2-3; the match to TRBD2 covers 8 bases. Looked up from germline, CDR1 is SGHTA and CDR2 is FQGTGA. J was trimmed by 0 bases and V by 2 bases; bases with no gene match: 4. CDR3 size: 16 residues. The CDR3 DNA reads TGTGCCAGCAGCTTATCCGGCGGGGGGAGCACAGATACGCAGTATTTT. Translated: CASSLSGGGSTDTQYF. Supplemented by reference TRBV7-3 and TRBJ2-3, the full variable domain reads GAGVSQTPSNKVTEKGKYVELRCDPISGHTALYWYRQSLGQGPEFLIYFQGTGAADDSGLPNDRFFAVRPEGSVSTLKIQRTERGDSAVYLCASSLSGGGSTDTQYFGPGTRLTVL.

V gene TRBV28 combines with J gene TRBJ1-1, with D perhaps matching TRBD1 (6 bases). CDR1 MDHEN and CDR2 SYDVKM come from the germline V gene. This CDR3 region has 13 residues. The V end was cut by 6 bases, the J end by 8 bases, with 16 bases between. CDR3 DNA: TGTGCCAGCAGCGCGTACGGGACACTAGAAGCTTTCTTT. Translating it yields CASSAYGTLEAFF.

The CDR3: CASSKEGDTQYF. CDR3 coding DNA: TGTGCCAGCAGCAAAGAGGGAGATACGCAGTATTTT. The chain recombines TRBV21-1 with TRBJ2-3. TRBV21-1 is an annotated pseudogene. This CDR3 region has 12 residues.